This T cell receptor beta chain was identified during a study of memory CD4+ T cells and cytomegalovirus serostatus. Study details: Of the healthy Belgian adults, 9 were CMV seropositive and about two dozen seronegative.

Single viable CD3+CD4+CD8-CD45RO+ cells were sorted as the memory CD4+ T cells. As to this clone: Its specificity is unknown.

V trimming: 2 bases; J trimming: 5 bases; junction bases outside the gene matches: 7. Germline CDR1 reads SGHTA; CDR2 reads FQGNSA. The CDR3 runs 15 residues. Study conclusions and caveats: Median bootstrapped AUC for CMV status was approximately 0.96 originally, just under 0.93 US-trained. Each of 65 to 70 CMV-associated TCRbeta sequences occurred in one to five individuals.

Original methodology: After removing out-of-frame reads, 2.3 million or so distinct TCRbeta sequences remained. The table came from immunoSEQ multiplex PCR; TCRdb's copy has only in-frame clones and leaves some out. The V and J calls and clone size are taken from that table; D and trimming were inferred from the DNA. The table includes around 63,000 clones, less than 85% detected once. The sequencing sample was made of memory CD4+ T cells from blood. The V and J genes are TRBV7-2 and TRBJ2-5; 8 nucleotides agree with TRBD2. The sequence was obtained from an adult in good health and CMV-seronegative. Some clones in this sample may be carry-over from other donors' samples. As DNA, the CDR3 is TGTGCCAGCAGCTTAAACTCGGGGGGGTGGGAGACCCAGTACTTC. Protein product: CASSLNSGGWETQYF.